This is a list of T cell receptor beta chains from one sample in a study of cytomegalovirus exposure and HLA in healthy donors. The protocol was immunoSEQ multiplex PCR, while the TCRdb copy is restricted to in-frame clones and leaves out a portion. The data hold about 62,000 clones, with 95% observed a single time. The source material was PBMCs. Receptor source: a woman aged 18 to 35 in good health and CMV-seropositive. CDR3s include the opening cysteine and the closing phenylalanine or tryptophan. D genes are given only for firm matches. Expanded clones get a size class; other rows say once, few or many, or leave the size out.

abundance: .
v_gene: TRBV5-6
j_gene: TRBJ1-6
d_gene: .
CDR3aa: CASSPSWGGATNSPLHF
CDR3nt: TGTGCCAGCAGCCCCTCATGGGGAGGTGCCACCAATTCACCCCTCCACTTT

abundance: .
v_gene: TRBV5-1
j_gene: TRBJ1-5
d_gene: .
CDR3aa: CASSIDRNQPQHF
CDR3nt: TGCGCCAGCAGCATAGACAGAAATCAGCCCCAGCATTTT

abundance: .
v_gene: TRBV28
j_gene: TRBJ2-4
d_gene: TRBD2
CDR3aa: CASSLSGGRVDIQYF
CDR3nt: TGTGCCAGCAGTTTATCAGGCGGGAGGGTTGACATTCAGTACTTC

abundance: .
v_gene: TRBV6-5
j_gene: TRBJ2-1
d_gene: TRBD1
CDR3aa: CASRRQGSYNEQFF
CDR3nt: TGTGCCAGCAGGCGACAGGGGTCCTACAATGAGCAGTTCTTC

abundance: .
v_gene: TRBV30
j_gene: TRBJ2-3
d_gene: .
CDR3aa: CAWNRLEGADTQYF
CDR3nt: TGTGCCTGGAACAGACTAGAAGGAGCAGATACGCAGTATTTT

abundance: .
v_gene: TRBV10-1
j_gene: TRBJ2-7
d_gene: TRBD1
CDR3aa: CASRPPGQTFYEQYF
CDR3nt: TGCGCCAGCAGGCCTCCGGGACAGACTTTCTACGAGCAGTACTTC

abundance: .
v_gene: TRBV5-1
j_gene: TRBJ2-1
d_gene: TRBD1
CDR3aa: CASSFQGAFINEQFF
CDR3nt: TGCGCCAGCAGCTTCCAGGGGGCGTTTATAAATGAGCAGTTCTTC

abundance: once
v_gene: TRBV27
j_gene: TRBJ1-2
d_gene: .
CDR3aa: CASSFRGGTGYTF
CDR3nt: TGTGCCAGCAGTTTTAGGGGCGGTACTGGCTACACCTTC

abundance: .
v_gene: TRBV5-1
j_gene: TRBJ2-2
d_gene: .
CDR3aa: CASSQRTNTGELFF
CDR3nt: TGCGCCAGCAGTCAGCGGACGAACACCGGGGAGCTGTTTTTT

abundance: once
v_gene: TRBV27
j_gene: TRBJ2-1
d_gene: TRBD2
CDR3aa: CASSLVGGPINEQFF
CDR3nt: TGTGCCAGCAGTTTGGTGGGAGGGCCCATCAATGAGCAGTTCTTC

abundance: .
v_gene: TRBV10-1
j_gene: TRBJ1-4
d_gene: .
CDR3aa: CASSESIGEGRKLFF
CDR3nt: TGCGCCAGCAGTGAATCAATCGGGGAAGGGCGGAAACTGTTTTTT

abundance: .
v_gene: TRBV10-3
j_gene: TRBJ1-2
d_gene: .
CDR3aa: CAISESGEDGYTF
CDR3nt: TGTGCCATCAGTGAGTCTGGAGAGGATGGCTACACCTTC

abundance: few
v_gene: TRBV5-1
j_gene: TRBJ2-7
d_gene: TRBD2
CDR3aa: CASSLVGRAFEQYF
CDR3nt: TGCGCCAGCAGCTTGGTCGGGAGGGCCTTTGAGCAGTACTTC

abundance: .
v_gene: TRBV5-1
j_gene: TRBJ1-6
d_gene: .
CDR3aa: CASSLMGQPFNSPLHF
CDR3nt: TGCGCCAGCAGCTTAATGGGCCAGCCCTTTAATTCACCCCTCCACTTT

abundance: .
v_gene: TRBV30
j_gene: TRBJ1-1
d_gene: .
CDR3aa: CAWSMRVTNTEAFF
CDR3nt: TGTGCCTGGAGTATGAGGGTGACGAACACTGAAGCTTTCTTT

abundance: .
v_gene: TRBV29-1
j_gene: TRBJ1-3
d_gene: .
CDR3aa: CSVASGSGNTIYF
CDR3nt: TGCAGCGTTGCCTCGGGATCTGGAAACACCATATATTTT

abundance: .
v_gene: TRBV28
j_gene: TRBJ2-7
d_gene: .
CDR3aa: CASASPSYEQYF
CDR3nt: TGTGCCAGCGCTAGCCCCTCCTACGAGCAGTACTTC

abundance: .
v_gene: TRBV30
j_gene: TRBJ1-5
d_gene: TRBD1
CDR3aa: CAWSPDRAQPQHF
CDR3nt: TGTGCCTGGAGTCCTGACAGGGCCCAGCCCCAGCATTTT

abundance: once
v_gene: TRBV5-1
j_gene: TRBJ2-4
d_gene: TRBD2
CDR3aa: CASSLGLAGGLGIQYF
CDR3nt: TGCGCCAGCAGCTTGGGACTAGCGGGAGGTTTGGGGATTCAGTACTTC

abundance: .
v_gene: TRBV5-4
j_gene: TRBJ2-1
d_gene: TRBD1
CDR3aa: CASSTGQGRSYNEQFF
CDR3nt: TGTGCCAGCAGCACGGGACAGGGTAGATCCTACAATGAGCAGTTCTTC

abundance: few
v_gene: TRBV4-1
j_gene: TRBJ2-7
d_gene: .
CDR3aa: CASSQDLFGFGGRGSYEQYF
CDR3nt: TGCGCCAGCAGCCAAGACTTGTTCGGATTCGGAGGTCGCGGCTCCTACGAGCAGTACTTC

abundance: .
v_gene: TRBV18
j_gene: TRBJ1-4
d_gene: TRBD1
CDR3aa: CASSPPGWTGRPTNEKLFF
CDR3nt: TGTGCCAGCTCACCACCGGGGTGGACAGGGCGTCCAACTAATGAAAAACTGTTTTTT

abundance: .
v_gene: TRBV28
j_gene: TRBJ1-1
d_gene: TRBD1
CDR3aa: CASRRQGNTEAFF
CDR3nt: TGTGCCAGCAGGAGACAGGGGAACACTGAAGCTTTCTTT

abundance: once
v_gene: TRBV9
j_gene: TRBJ1-5
d_gene: TRBD1
CDR3aa: CASSDQGGQPQHF
CDR3nt: TGTGCCAGCAGCGACCAGGGGGGCCAGCCCCAGCATTTT

abundance: .
v_gene: TRBV6-5
j_gene: TRBJ2-3
d_gene: .
CDR3aa: CASSYGGGGDTQYF
CDR3nt: TGTGCCAGCAGTTACGGGGGCGGTGGAGATACGCAGTATTTT

abundance: .
v_gene: TRBV6-1
j_gene: TRBJ1-5
d_gene: .
CDR3aa: CASSVGPDNQPQHF
CDR3nt: TGTGCCAGCAGTGTTGGGCCAGACAATCAGCCCCAGCATTTT

abundance: .
v_gene: TRBV5-1
j_gene: TRBJ2-7
d_gene: .
CDR3aa: CASSTDSTYEQYF
CDR3nt: TGCGCCAGCAGCACCGACAGCACCTACGAGCAGTACTTC

abundance: .
v_gene: TRBV19
j_gene: TRBJ1-6
d_gene: .
CDR3aa: CASSPETLGSPLHF
CDR3nt: TGTGCCAGCTCGCCCGAGACCCTAGGCTCACCCCTCCACTTT

abundance: .
v_gene: TRBV29-1
j_gene: TRBJ1-2
d_gene: .
CDR3aa: CSVLTGYNRGYTF
CDR3nt: TGCAGCGTTCTTACAGGTTACAACCGCGGCTACACCTTC

abundance: .
v_gene: TRBV27
j_gene: TRBJ2-5
d_gene: .
CDR3aa: CATSPGAGAEQYF
CDR3nt: TGTGCCACCAGCCCTGGGGCAGGGGCAGAGCAGTACTTC

abundance: .
v_gene: TRBV5-6
j_gene: TRBJ2-1
d_gene: TRBD1
CDR3aa: CASSPSRGLEQFF
CDR3nt: TGTGCCAGCAGCCCCAGCAGGGGGCTTGAGCAGTTCTTC

abundance: .
v_gene: TRBV6-5
j_gene: TRBJ1-1
d_gene: .
CDR3aa: CASSTRPGGTEAFF
CDR3nt: TGTGCCAGCAGTACCCGGCCGGGGGGCACTGAAGCTTTCTTT

abundance: .
v_gene: TRBV12-5
j_gene: TRBJ2-4
d_gene: TRBD2
CDR3aa: CASSGGAKNIQYF
CDR3nt: TGTGCTAGTTCGGGGGGAGCCAAAAACATTCAGTACTTC

abundance: few
v_gene: TRBV6-1
j_gene: TRBJ1-1
d_gene: .
CDR3aa: CASLALGGNTEAFF
CDR3nt: TGTGCCAGCCTCGCCTTAGGGGGGAACACTGAAGCTTTCTTT

abundance: once
v_gene: TRBV11-1
j_gene: TRBJ1-2
d_gene: .
CDR3aa: CASSQPPGSSTF
CDR3nt: TGTGCCAGCAGCCAACCTCCAGGGTCAAGCACCTTC

abundance: .
v_gene: TRBV2
j_gene: TRBJ1-2
d_gene: .
CDR3aa: CAGTTRRYGYTF
CDR3nt: TGTGCCGGCACTACCCGGCGGTATGGCTACACCTTC

abundance: .
v_gene: TRBV21-1
j_gene: TRBJ2-7
d_gene: .
CDR3aa: CASSMGRLLDSLYEQYF
CDR3nt: TGTGCCAGCAGCATGGGGAGACTTCTGGACAGTCTCTACGAGCAGTACTTC

abundance: .
v_gene: TRBV27
j_gene: TRBJ2-5
d_gene: TRBD2
CDR3aa: CASSRGLAEETQYF
CDR3nt: TGTGCCAGCAGTCGCGGACTAGCGGAAGAGACCCAGTACTTC

abundance: .
v_gene: TRBV29-1
j_gene: TRBJ2-3
d_gene: TRBD1
CDR3aa: CSVGQGVMDTQYF
CDR3nt: TGCAGCGTTGGACAGGGTGTCATGGATACGCAGTATTTT

abundance: once
v_gene: TRBV10-3
j_gene: TRBJ1-2
d_gene: TRBD1
CDR3aa: CAISTPGQGYGYTF
CDR3nt: TGTGCCATCAGCACACCGGGACAGGGCTATGGCTACACCTTC

abundance: .
v_gene: TRBV27
j_gene: TRBJ2-2
d_gene: TRBD2
CDR3aa: CASKAGAVTGELFF
CDR3nt: TGTGCCAGCAAAGCGGGAGCGGTCACCGGGGAGCTGTTTTTT

abundance: .
v_gene: TRBV10-3
j_gene: TRBJ2-3
d_gene: .
CDR3aa: CAIRRAGATTDTQYF
CDR3nt: TGTGCCATCAGAAGGGCAGGGGCGACCACAGATACGCAGTATTTT

abundance: .
v_gene: TRBV29-1
j_gene: TRBJ2-5
d_gene: TRBD2
CDR3aa: CSVCPSWEGKTQYF
CDR3nt: TGCAGCGTTTGCCCGAGTTGGGAGGGGAAGACCCAGTACTTC

abundance: .
v_gene: TRBV6-5
j_gene: TRBJ2-7
d_gene: .
CDR3aa: CASRKTARYEQYF
CDR3nt: TGTGCCAGCAGAAAGACAGCCCGCTACGAGCAGTACTTC

abundance: .
v_gene: TRBV19
j_gene: TRBJ2-4
d_gene: TRBD1
CDR3aa: CASSILDRGLGGIQYF
CDR3nt: TGTGCCAGTAGTATTTTAGACAGGGGGCTAGGGGGCATTCAGTACTTC

abundance: .
v_gene: TRBV28
j_gene: TRBJ1-2
d_gene: .
CDR3aa: CASSSQTGNGYTF
CDR3nt: TGTGCCAGCAGTTCCCAAACAGGGAATGGCTACACCTTC

abundance: .
v_gene: TRBV19
j_gene: TRBJ2-7
d_gene: .
CDR3aa: CASSKSPGYEQYF
CDR3nt: TGTGCCAGTAGTAAAAGCCCAGGGTACGAGCAGTACTTC

abundance: .
v_gene: TRBV4-3
j_gene: TRBJ1-2
d_gene: TRBD1
CDR3aa: CASSQDGTGTADGYTF
CDR3nt: TGCGCCAGCAGCCAAGATGGAACCGGGACAGCGGATGGCTACACCTTC

abundance: .
v_gene: TRBV19
j_gene: TRBJ2-1
d_gene: TRBD2
CDR3aa: CASSISAGVMDEQFF
CDR3nt: TGTGCCAGTAGTATTTCGGCGGGAGTAATGGATGAGCAGTTCTTC

abundance: .
v_gene: TRBV7-9
j_gene: TRBJ2-7
d_gene: .
CDR3aa: CASSHPARGEQYF
CDR3nt: TGTGCCAGCAGTCATCCTGCCAGGGGCGAGCAGTACTTC

abundance: .
v_gene: TRBV28
j_gene: TRBJ2-5
d_gene: TRBD2
CDR3aa: CASSFPRGTSGQETQYF
CDR3nt: TGTGCCAGCAGTTTCCCAAGGGGGACTAGCGGCCAAGAGACCCAGTACTTC

abundance: .
v_gene: TRBV4-1
j_gene: TRBJ2-1
d_gene: .
CDR3aa: CASSQLYRLNEQFF
CDR3nt: TGCGCCAGCAGCCAGTTATACAGGCTGAATGAGCAGTTCTTC

abundance: .
v_gene: TRBV20-1
j_gene: TRBJ2-1
d_gene: .
CDR3aa: CSARDLNEQFF
CDR3nt: TGCAGTGCCAGGGACTTGAATGAGCAGTTCTTC